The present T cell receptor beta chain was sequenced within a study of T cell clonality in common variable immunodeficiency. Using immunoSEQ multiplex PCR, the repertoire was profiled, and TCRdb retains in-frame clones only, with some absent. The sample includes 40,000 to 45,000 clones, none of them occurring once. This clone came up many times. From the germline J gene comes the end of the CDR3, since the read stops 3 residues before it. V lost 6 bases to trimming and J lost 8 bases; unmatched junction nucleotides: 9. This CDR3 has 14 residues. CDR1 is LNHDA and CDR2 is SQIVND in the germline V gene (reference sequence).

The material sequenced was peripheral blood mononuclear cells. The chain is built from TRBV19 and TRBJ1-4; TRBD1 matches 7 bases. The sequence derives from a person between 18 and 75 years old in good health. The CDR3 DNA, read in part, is TGTGCCAGTAGAGGGACAGCTGAGGGGGAAAAA. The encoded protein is CASRGTAEGEK. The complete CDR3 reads CASRGTAEGEKLFF. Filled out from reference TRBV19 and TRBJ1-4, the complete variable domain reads DGGITQSPKYLFRKEGQNVTLSCEQNLNHDAMYWYRQDPGQGLRLIYYSQIVNDFQKGDIAEGYSVSREKKESFPLTVTSAQKNPTAFYLCASRGTAEGEKLFFGSGTQLSVL.